This T cell receptor beta chain emerged from a study of cytomegalovirus exposure and HLA in healthy donors. Study observations and caveats: Generally TCR sequences proved uncommon, though certain public TCRs appeared in numerous donors.

In its sample, this clone was seen a few times. No antigen is known for it. CDR3 length: 18 amino acids. CDR1 LGHNA and CDR2 YNFKEQ come from the germline V gene. V lost 0 bases and J 3 bases, leaving 15 bases between the germline ends. Measured with immunoSEQ multiplex PCR; TCRdb has only the in-frame clones, and not every one. The sample lists over 150,000 clones, roughly nine tenths seen once, with about 3% in the top ten. This chain uses TRBV4-2 with TRBJ1-6; D uncertain. The sequence derives from a woman in her late teens or twenties in good health and CMV-seropositive. The sequencing sample was made of PBMCs. In DNA, the CDR3 is TGTGCCAGCAGCCAAGATGTTAGGCACAGCAGCTATAATTCACCCCTCCACTTT. Its translation is CASSQDVRHSSYNSPLHF.